This entry concerns a single T cell receptor (beta chain). Its target is unknown. The sample is drawn from a study of blood T cells in healthy people across ages. A J-beta primer mix and a sample-barcoded 5' primer were used in a second PCR of roughly 6 to 12 cycles. TCRdb fed the 5' RACE reads into MiXCR, producing one record per CDR3 protein. In the table there are more than 800,000 distinct CDR3 sequences, 45% of which are singletons. Study results and limitations: The CMV status of each donor remained undetermined, and this could have confounded shifts in expanded clonotypes. The recorded TCR beta diversity per million T cells decreased in a roughly linear manner with age.

Germline CDR1 SNHLY, CDR2 FYNNEI. The CDR3 contains 15 residues. The V gene end was trimmed by 3 bases and the J gene end by 1 base; junction bases not matched to a gene: 5. Ranging in age from about 6 to 95, the donors were healthy Caucasian individuals from Russia. Samples had at least 6 million PBMCs isolated from them. The chain links TRBV2 to TRBJ1-2; 7 positions agree with TRBD1. The specimen was blood. The source of this sequence is a woman aged 60-70 years in good health. The CDR3 nucleotides read TGTGCCAGCAGTGATGAGGACAGGCGTAACTATGGCTACACCTTC. Its protein product is CASSDEDRRNYGYTF.